This T cell receptor (beta chain) was captured by sequencing in a study of cytomegalovirus exposure and HLA in healthy donors. The PCR had 60 Vbeta and 13 Jbeta primers. Using immunoSEQ multiplex PCR, the repertoire was profiled, and TCRdb retains in-frame clones only, with some absent. The sample has 150,000 or so clones, more than 75% seen once; the top ten hold approximately 8%. The germline V gene encodes CDR1 MDHEN and CDR2 SYDVKM. The CDR3 covers 17 residues. The V and J ends lost 5 bases and 5 bases, in that order; junction bases with no gene match: 16. Source material: PBMCs. The chain carries TRBV28 and TRBJ1-2; TRBD1 matches 8 bases. This TCR derives from a man aged 25 to 40 in good health and CMV-seropositive. In nucleotides, the CDR3 is TGTGCCAGCAGTGCGCCCTACTCCCGGACAGGGAAATATGGCTACACCTTC. Residues: CASSAPYSRTGKYGYTF.